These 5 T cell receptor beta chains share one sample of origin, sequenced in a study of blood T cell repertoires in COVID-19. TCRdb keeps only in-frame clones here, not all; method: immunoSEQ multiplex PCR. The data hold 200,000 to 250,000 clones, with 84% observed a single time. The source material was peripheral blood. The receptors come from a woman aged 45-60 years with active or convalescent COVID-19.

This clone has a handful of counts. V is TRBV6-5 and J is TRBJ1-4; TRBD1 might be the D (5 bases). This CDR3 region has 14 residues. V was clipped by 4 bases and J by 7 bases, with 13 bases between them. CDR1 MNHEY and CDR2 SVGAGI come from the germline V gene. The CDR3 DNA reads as TGTGCCAGCAGTTTGGGGGGAGGGAGTGAAAAACTGTTTTTT. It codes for CASSLGGGSEKLFF.

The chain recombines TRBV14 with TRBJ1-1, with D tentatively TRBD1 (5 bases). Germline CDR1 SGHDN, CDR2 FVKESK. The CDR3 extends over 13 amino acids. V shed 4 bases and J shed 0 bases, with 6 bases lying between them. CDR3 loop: CASSRQMNTEAFF. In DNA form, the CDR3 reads TGTGCCAGCAGCCGACAGATGAACACTGAAGCTTTCTTT.

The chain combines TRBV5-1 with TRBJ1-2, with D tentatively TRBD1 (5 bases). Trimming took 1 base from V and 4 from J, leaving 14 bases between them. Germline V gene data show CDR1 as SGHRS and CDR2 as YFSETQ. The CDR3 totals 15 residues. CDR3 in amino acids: CASSLSGGGSYGYTF. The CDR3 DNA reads TGCGCCAGCAGCTTGTCCGGGGGAGGTTCCTATGGCTACACCTTC.

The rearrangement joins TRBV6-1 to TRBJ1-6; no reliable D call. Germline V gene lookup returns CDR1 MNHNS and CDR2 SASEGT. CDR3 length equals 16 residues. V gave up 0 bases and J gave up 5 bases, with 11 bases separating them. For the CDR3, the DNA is TGTGCCAGCAGTGAAGCGCGGGCCAGCCATAATTCACCCCTCCACTTT. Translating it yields CASSEARASHNSPLHF.

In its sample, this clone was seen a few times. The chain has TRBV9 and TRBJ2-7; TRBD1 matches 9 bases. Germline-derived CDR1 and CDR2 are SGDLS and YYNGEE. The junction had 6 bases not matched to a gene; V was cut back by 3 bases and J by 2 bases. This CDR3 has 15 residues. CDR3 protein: CASSARQGETYEQYF. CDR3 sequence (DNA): TGTGCCAGCAGCGCAAGACAGGGGGAGACCTACGAGCAGTACTTC.